This TCR beta chain was recovered during a study of shared clonotypes between healthy human individuals. Study-level results: Sorted-subset samples were not fully sequenced, rarefaction indicated.

Only in-frame clones appear in the TCRdb table, and some are missing; sequencing was by immunoSEQ multiplex PCR. This table has about 2,200,000 clones, more than 85% appearing once. CDR3 size: 15 residues. Trimming pared 2 bases from V and 0 bases from J, leaving 11 bases between. The germline V gene encodes CDR1 SGHKS and CDR2 YYEKEE (reference sequence). In the naive CD8 group, cells lacked CD45RO and were positively selected for CCR7, so terminally differentiated effector memory CD45RA+ cells were left out. With regard to this clone: No antigen is known for it.

The chain links TRBV5-5 to TRBJ1-1, with D perhaps TRBD1 (5 bases). The TCR originated in a man between 18 and 29 years old in good health. Some clones in this sample may be carry-over from other donors' samples. Material: naive CD8+ T cells from PBMCs. CDR3 region: CASSLGDLLNTEAFF. In DNA form, the CDR3 reads TGTGCCAGCAGCTTAGGGGACTTACTGAACACTGAAGCTTTCTTT.